The T cell receptor (beta chain) described here comes from a study of cytomegalovirus exposure and HLA in healthy donors. In its sample, this clone was seen a few times. As yet, its antigen is unknown. The CDR3 covers 16 residues. Germline V gene lookup returns CDR1 LNHDA and CDR2 SQIVND (reference sequence). V gave up 7 bases and J gave up 4 bases, with 20 bases separating them. General observations from the study: Reports showed the classifier diagnosing cytomegalovirus status with high specificity and sensitivity. About 87% or about 30% of the time was how often most TCR beta V segments were productive, according to an earlier analysis. It was in a later analysis that TCR association rates were seen to vary by HLA locus, highest for DRB1 and lowest for HLA-C.

It was with 60 Vbeta and 13 Jbeta primers that the PCR ran. Sequencing was performed with immunoSEQ multiplex PCR; in TCRdb, only in-frame clones are kept and a portion is missing. The top ten clones hold approximately 1.8% of a sample with roughly 130,000 clones, about three quarters of them seen once. Specimen: PBMCs. V gene TRBV19 combines with J gene TRBJ1-5; D ambiguous. The source of this sequence is a man aged 35 to 55 in good health and CMV-seronegative. CDR3 DNA sequence: TGTGCCAGTAATCTATTGTCCGGAGGCCAAAATCAGCCCCAGCATTTT. Amino acid sequence: CASNLLSGGQNQPQHF.